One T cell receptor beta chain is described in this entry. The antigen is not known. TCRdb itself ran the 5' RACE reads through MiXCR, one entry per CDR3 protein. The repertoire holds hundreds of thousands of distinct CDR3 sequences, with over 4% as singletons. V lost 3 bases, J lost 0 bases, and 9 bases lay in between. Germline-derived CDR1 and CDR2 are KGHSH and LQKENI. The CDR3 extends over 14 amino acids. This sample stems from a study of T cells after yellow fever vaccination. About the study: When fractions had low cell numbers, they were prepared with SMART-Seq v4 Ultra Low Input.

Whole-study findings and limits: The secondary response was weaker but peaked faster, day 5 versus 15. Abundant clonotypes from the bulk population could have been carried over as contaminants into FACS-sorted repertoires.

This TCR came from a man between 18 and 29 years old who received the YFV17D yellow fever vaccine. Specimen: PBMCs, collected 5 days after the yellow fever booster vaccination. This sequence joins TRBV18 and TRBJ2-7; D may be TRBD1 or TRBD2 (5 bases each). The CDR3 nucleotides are TGTGCCAGCTCACCCCAGGGAGCCTCCTACGAGCAGTACGTC. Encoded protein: CASSPQGASYEQYV.